This T cell receptor beta chain was sequenced for a study of blood T cell repertoires in COVID-19. Looking at the study overall: Donors in the United States, Italy and Spain gave samples during acute or convalescent COVID-19.

The V and J ends lost 6 bases and 6 bases respectively, with 12 bases between them. CDR3 length: 13 amino acids. CDR1 is SNHLY, CDR2 FYNNEI, per germline. Per the original data handling: The authors estimated nucleated cell counts from reference gene primer amplification. Measured with immunoSEQ multiplex PCR; TCRdb has only the in-frame clones, and not every one. For V, J and clone size, that table is used; D and trimming come from the DNA. The repertoire holds approximately 60,000 clones, with around 87% as singletons. The source material was peripheral blood. The sequence came from a man aged 55 to 69 with active or convalescent COVID-19. The chain is built from TRBV2 and TRBJ2-1; D call uncertain. CDR3 protein: CASSQQAVNEQFF. CDR3 nucleotides: TGTGCCAGCAGCCAGCAGGCAGTCAATGAGCAGTTCTTC. The full variable domain, in which reference TRBV2 and TRBJ2-1 provide the parts outside the CDR3, is EPEVTQTPSHQVTQMGQEVILRCVPISNHLYFYWYRQILGQKVEFLVSFYNNEISEKSEIFDDQFSVERPDGSNFTLKIRSTKLEDSAMYFCASSQQAVNEQFFGPGTRLTVL.